This is a list of T cell receptor beta chains from one sample in a study of graft-versus-host responses after intestinal transplantation. Their target antigens are unknown. The repertoire was sequenced with immunoSEQ multiplex PCR; TCRdb's copy has only in-frame clones and lacks some. The table records 100,000 or so clones, 91% of them present only once. This specimen was unstimulated CD4+ T cells sorted from spleen or lymph node cells, taken before transplant. Receptor source: a human donor who was the organ donor for an intestinal transplant. Both conserved end residues are part of each CDR3. Fields, in order: D gene, clone size, V gene, J gene, CDR3 protein, CDR3 DNA. D genes are given only for firm matches. The listing skips clone size in some rows; elsewhere it reads once, few, many or a size class.

d_gene: .
abundance: few
v_gene: TRBV7-2
j_gene: TRBJ1-1
CDR3aa: CASSPRPRGEAFF
CDR3nt: TGTGCCAGCAGCCCGCGACCCCGGGGGGAAGCTTTCTTT

d_gene: .
abundance: once
v_gene: TRBV2
j_gene: TRBJ1-4
CDR3aa: CASSQGTNEKLFF
CDR3nt: TGTGCCAGCAGCCAGGGAACTAATGAAAAACTGTTTTTT

d_gene: TRBD2
abundance: .
v_gene: TRBV5-1
j_gene: TRBJ2-1
CDR3aa: CASSLDLLAGGSEQFF
CDR3nt: TGCGCCAGCAGCTTAGACCTTTTAGCGGGGGGGAGTGAGCAGTTCTTC

d_gene: .
abundance: .
v_gene: TRBV25-1
j_gene: TRBJ2-7
CDR3aa: CASSPPEASEQYF
CDR3nt: TGTGCCAGCAGTCCTCCAGAGGCGAGCGAGCAGTACTTC

d_gene: TRBD2
abundance: .
v_gene: TRBV12-5
j_gene: TRBJ2-7
CDR3aa: CASGLATPIGTSEQYF
CDR3nt: TGTGCTAGTGGTTTGGCTACCCCAATCGGGACTAGCGAGCAGTACTTC

d_gene: TRBD2
abundance: .
v_gene: TRBV7-2
j_gene: TRBJ2-1
CDR3aa: CASSRGGDSYNEQFF
CDR3nt: TGTGCCAGCAGCCGGGGGGGGGACTCCTACAATGAGCAGTTCTTC

d_gene: .
abundance: once
v_gene: TRBV19
j_gene: TRBJ1-6
CDR3aa: CASSIFPGGDSPLHF
CDR3nt: TGTGCCAGTAGTATATTCCCTGGCGGAGATTCACCCCTCCACTTT

d_gene: TRBD1
abundance: .
v_gene: TRBV28
j_gene: TRBJ1-2
CDR3aa: CASSSRTGPTNYGYTF
CDR3nt: TGTGCCAGCAGTTCAAGGACAGGGCCTACTAACTATGGCTACACCTTC

d_gene: .
abundance: .
v_gene: TRBV18
j_gene: TRBJ1-2
CDR3aa: CASSPEQGAGYTF
CDR3nt: TGTGCCAGCTCACCGGAACAGGGTGCTGGCTACACCTTC

d_gene: .
abundance: .
v_gene: TRBV10-3
j_gene: TRBJ2-4
CDR3aa: CAIRASLEGIQYF
CDR3nt: TGTGCCATCAGAGCGTCTTTGGAAGGCATTCAGTACTTC

d_gene: TRBD2
abundance: .
v_gene: TRBV5-1
j_gene: TRBJ2-7
CDR3aa: CASSLDWPSGYEQYF
CDR3nt: TGCGCCAGCAGCCTTGACTGGCCTAGCGGCTACGAGCAGTACTTC

d_gene: .
abundance: .
v_gene: TRBV5-1
j_gene: TRBJ1-6
CDR3aa: CARSPGQLDSPLHF
CDR3nt: TGCGCCAGGAGCCCGGGACAATTAGATTCACCCCTCCACTTT

d_gene: TRBD2
abundance: .
v_gene: TRBV5-1
j_gene: TRBJ2-1
CDR3aa: CASSRGVDYNEQFF
CDR3nt: TGCGCCAGCAGCCGGGGGGTGGACTACAATGAGCAGTTCTTC

d_gene: TRBD1
abundance: .
v_gene: TRBV10-2
j_gene: TRBJ1-1
CDR3aa: CASNKGGGAEAFF
CDR3nt: TGCGCCAGCAACAAAGGGGGCGGGGCTGAAGCTTTCTTT

d_gene: .
abundance: .
v_gene: TRBV4-2
j_gene: TRBJ2-7
CDR3aa: CASSQQQELAYEQYF
CDR3nt: TGTGCCAGCAGCCAGCAGCAGGAACTTGCCTACGAGCAGTACTTC

d_gene: .
abundance: .
v_gene: TRBV10-1
j_gene: TRBJ1-1
CDR3aa: CASRAKAFF
CDR3nt: TGCGCCAGCAGGGCAAAAGCTTTCTTT

d_gene: .
abundance: .
v_gene: TRBV19
j_gene: TRBJ2-1
CDR3aa: CASSIEGALFF
CDR3nt: TGTGCCAGTAGTATAGAAGGAGCTCTGTTCTTC

d_gene: TRBD2
abundance: .
v_gene: TRBV7-2
j_gene: TRBJ2-2
CDR3aa: CASSNSGANTGELFF
CDR3nt: TGTGCCAGCAGCAACAGCGGGGCGAACACCGGGGAGCTGTTTTTT

d_gene: .
abundance: .
v_gene: TRBV5-4
j_gene: TRBJ2-3
CDR3aa: CASSLVGGLWYF
CDR3nt: TGTGCCAGCAGCTTGGTCGGGGGGCTCTGGTATTTT

d_gene: TRBD1
abundance: once
v_gene: TRBV9
j_gene: TRBJ1-4
CDR3aa: CASTMGQTNEKLFF
CDR3nt: TGTGCCAGCACAATGGGACAGACGAATGAAAAACTGTTTTTT

d_gene: TRBD2
abundance: .
v_gene: TRBV6-6
j_gene: TRBJ2-3
CDR3aa: CAGTSESTDTQYF
CDR3nt: TGTGCCGGGACTAGCGAGAGCACAGATACGCAGTATTTT

d_gene: TRBD1
abundance: .
v_gene: TRBV9
j_gene: TRBJ1-1
CDR3aa: CASSPTTGVGFTTDTEAFF
CDR3nt: TGTGCCAGCAGCCCAACGACAGGGGTCGGCTTTACGACGGACACTGAAGCTTTCTTT

d_gene: .
abundance: .
v_gene: TRBV23-1
j_gene: TRBJ2-2
CDR3aa: CASSHEPNTGELFF
CDR3nt: TGCGCCAGCAGTCACGAGCCGAACACCGGGGAGCTGTTTTTT

d_gene: .
abundance: .
v_gene: TRBV9
j_gene: TRBJ2-1
CDR3aa: CASSVSRSSYNEQFF
CDR3nt: TGTGCCAGCAGCGTATCGCGGAGCTCCTACAATGAGCAGTTCTTC

d_gene: .
abundance: .
v_gene: TRBV4-2
j_gene: TRBJ2-3
CDR3aa: CASSQGVGRSSDTQYF
CDR3nt: TGTGCCAGCAGCCAGGGTGTGGGGAGGTCCTCAGATACGCAGTATTTT

d_gene: TRBD2
abundance: .
v_gene: TRBV7-7
j_gene: TRBJ2-1
CDR3aa: CASSLLADSNEQFF
CDR3nt: TGTGCTAGCAGCTTACTAGCGGACTCCAATGAGCAGTTCTTC